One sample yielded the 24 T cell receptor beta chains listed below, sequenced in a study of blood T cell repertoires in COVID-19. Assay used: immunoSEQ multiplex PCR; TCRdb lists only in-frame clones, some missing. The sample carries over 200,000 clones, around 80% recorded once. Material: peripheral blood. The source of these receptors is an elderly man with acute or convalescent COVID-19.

CDR3 in DNA: TGCAGTGCAAAGACTAGCGCCGAGCAGTACTTC. It translates to CSAKTSAEQYF. The chain has TRBV20-1 and TRBJ2-7, with 8 positions matching TRBD2. Looked up from germline, CDR1 is DFQATT and CDR2 is SNEGSKA (reference sequence). The trim removed 6 bases at V and 6 bases at J, leaving 4 bases unmatched. This CDR3 has 11 residues.

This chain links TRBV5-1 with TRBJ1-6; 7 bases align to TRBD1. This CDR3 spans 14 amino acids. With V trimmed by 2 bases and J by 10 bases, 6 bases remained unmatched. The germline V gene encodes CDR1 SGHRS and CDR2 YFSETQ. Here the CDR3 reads CASSLGQVGSPLHF. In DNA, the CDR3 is TGCGCCAGCAGCTTAGGACAGGTCGGGTCACCCCTCCACTTT.

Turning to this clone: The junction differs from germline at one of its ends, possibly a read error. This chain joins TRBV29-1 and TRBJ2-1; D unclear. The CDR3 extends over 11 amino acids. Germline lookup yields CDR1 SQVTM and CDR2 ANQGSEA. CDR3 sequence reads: CSGLMYSEQFF. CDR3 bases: TGCAGCGGATTGATGTACAGTGAGCAGTTCTTC.

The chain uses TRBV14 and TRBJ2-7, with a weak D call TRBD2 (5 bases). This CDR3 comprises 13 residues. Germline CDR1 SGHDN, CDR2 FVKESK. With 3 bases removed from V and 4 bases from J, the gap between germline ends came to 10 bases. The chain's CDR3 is CASSHRSGYEQYF. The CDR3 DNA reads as TGTGCCAGCAGCCATCGTTCGGGGTACGAGCAGTACTTC. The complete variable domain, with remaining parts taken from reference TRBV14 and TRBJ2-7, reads EAGVTQFPSHSVIEKGQTVTLRCDPISGHDNLYWYRRVMGKEIKFLLHFVKESKQDESGMPNNRFLAERTGGTYSTLKVQPAELEDSGVYFCASSHRSGYEQYFGPGTRLTVT.

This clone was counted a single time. In DNA form, the CDR3 reads TGTGCCAGCAGTAAGCGGCCCCGGGACAGGGGGCTTGTCGGGGAGCTGTTTTTT. Protein sequence: CASSKRPRDRGLVGELFF. The chain uses TRBV27 and TRBJ2-2; 12 bases match TRBD1. This CDR3 spans 18 amino acids. The germline CDR1 and CDR2 sequences are MNHEY and SMNVEV (reference sequence). V shed 5 bases, J shed 7 bases, and the junction held 14 bases outside the gene matches.

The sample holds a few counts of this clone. CDR3 protein: CASSQGTPRLAGREQYF. CDR3 in DNA: TGTGCCAGCAGCCAAGGCACGCCGAGACTAGCGGGACGCGAGCAGTACTTC. This sequence joins TRBV3-1 (or the pseudogene TRBV3-2) and TRBJ2-7, with 11 bases lining up with TRBD2. The CDR3 consists of 17 residues. Trimming at V came to 1 base and at J to 6 bases, leaving 11 bases not matched to a gene. CDR1 and CDR2 (germline): LGHDT, YNNKEL (reference sequence).

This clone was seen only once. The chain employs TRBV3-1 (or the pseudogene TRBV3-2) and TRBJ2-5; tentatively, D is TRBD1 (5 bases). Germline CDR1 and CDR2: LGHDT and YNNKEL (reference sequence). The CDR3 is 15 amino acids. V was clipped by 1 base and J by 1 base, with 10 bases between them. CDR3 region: CASSQVLTGQETQYF. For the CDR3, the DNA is TGTGCCAGCAGCCAAGTTTTAACAGGCCAAGAGACCCAGTACTTC.

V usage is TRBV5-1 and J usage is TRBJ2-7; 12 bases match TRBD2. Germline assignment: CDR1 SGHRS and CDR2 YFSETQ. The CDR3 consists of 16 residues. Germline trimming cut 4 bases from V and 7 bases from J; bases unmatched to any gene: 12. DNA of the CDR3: TGCGCCAGCAGCCCGCCAGCCGGGACTAGCGGGCGAGAGCAGTACTTC. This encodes CASSPPAGTSGREQYF.

Here the CDR3 DNA reads TGTGCCAGCAGTTACTCGCAGGGCTATAATTCACCCCTCCACTTT. It yields the protein CASSYSQGYNSPLHF. The chain has TRBV6-6 and TRBJ1-6, with D possibly TRBD1 on 5 matching bases. The CDR3 loop spans 15 amino acids. CDR1 MNHNY and CDR2 SVGAGI come from the germline V gene (reference sequence). The germline V and J ends were trimmed by 0 bases and 3 bases, with 6 bases remaining between them.

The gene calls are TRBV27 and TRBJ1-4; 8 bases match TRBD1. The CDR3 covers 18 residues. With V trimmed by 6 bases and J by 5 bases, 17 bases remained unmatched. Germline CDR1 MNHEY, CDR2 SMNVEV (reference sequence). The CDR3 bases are TGTGCCAGCAGCCCCGGGCCGGAGAGGGACAGGAACAATGAAAAACTGTTTTTT. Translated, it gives CASSPGPERDRNNEKLFF.

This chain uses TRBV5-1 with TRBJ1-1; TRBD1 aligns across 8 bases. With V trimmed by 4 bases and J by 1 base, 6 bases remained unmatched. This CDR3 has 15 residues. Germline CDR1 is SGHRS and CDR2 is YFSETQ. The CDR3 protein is CASSPIGQGNTEAFF. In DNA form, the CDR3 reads TGCGCCAGCAGCCCAATTGGACAGGGGAACACTGAAGCTTTCTTT.

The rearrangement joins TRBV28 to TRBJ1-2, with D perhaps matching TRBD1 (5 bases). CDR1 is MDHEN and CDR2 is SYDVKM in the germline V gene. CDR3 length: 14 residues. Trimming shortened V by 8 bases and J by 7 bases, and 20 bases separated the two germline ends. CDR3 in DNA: TGTGCCAGCGGGTTTCGCAGGCAGCAGGGTGGCTACACCTTC. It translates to CASGFRRQQGGYTF.

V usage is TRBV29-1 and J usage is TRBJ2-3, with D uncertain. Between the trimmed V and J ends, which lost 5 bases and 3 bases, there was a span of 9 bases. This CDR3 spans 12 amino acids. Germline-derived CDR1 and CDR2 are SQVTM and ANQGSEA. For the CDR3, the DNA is TGCAGCGTTTTGTCCGGGACAGATACGCAGTATTTT. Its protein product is CSVLSGTDTQYF.

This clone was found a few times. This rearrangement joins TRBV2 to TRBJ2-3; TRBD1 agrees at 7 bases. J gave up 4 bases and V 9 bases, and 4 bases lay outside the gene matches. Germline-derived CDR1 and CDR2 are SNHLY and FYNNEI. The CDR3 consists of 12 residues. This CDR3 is CARKGGADTQYF. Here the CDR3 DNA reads TGTGCCAGAAAAGGGGGCGCAGATACGCAGTATTTT. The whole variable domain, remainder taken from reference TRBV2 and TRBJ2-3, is EPEVTQTPSHQVTQMGQEVILRCVPISNHLYFYWYRQILGQKVEFLVSFYNNEISEKSEIFDDQFSVERPDGSNFTLKIRSTKLEDSAMYFCARKGGADTQYFGPGTRLTVL.

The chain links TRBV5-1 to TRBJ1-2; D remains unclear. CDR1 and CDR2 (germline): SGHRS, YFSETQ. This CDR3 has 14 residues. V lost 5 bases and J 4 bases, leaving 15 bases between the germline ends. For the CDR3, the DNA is TGCGCCAGCAGGGTCTATCCGGGGTCCTATGGCTACACCTTC. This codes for CASRVYPGSYGYTF.

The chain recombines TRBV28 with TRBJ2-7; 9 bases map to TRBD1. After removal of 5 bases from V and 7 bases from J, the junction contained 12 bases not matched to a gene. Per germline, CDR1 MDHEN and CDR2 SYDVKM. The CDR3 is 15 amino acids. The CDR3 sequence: CASSVQGAKSREQYF. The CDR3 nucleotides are TGTGCCAGCAGTGTACAGGGGGCGAAATCTAGGGAGCAGTACTTC.

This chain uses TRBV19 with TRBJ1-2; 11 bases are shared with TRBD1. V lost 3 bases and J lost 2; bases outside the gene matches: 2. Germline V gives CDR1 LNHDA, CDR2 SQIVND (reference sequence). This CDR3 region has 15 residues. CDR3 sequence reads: CASSMGTGGNYGYTF. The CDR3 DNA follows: TGTGCCAGTAGTATGGGGACAGGGGGAAACTATGGCTACACCTTC. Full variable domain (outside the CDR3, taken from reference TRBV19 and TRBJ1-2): DGGITQSPKYLFRKEGQNVTLSCEQNLNHDAMYWYRQDPGQGLRLIYYSQIVNDFQKGDIAEGYSVSREKKESFPLTVTSAQKNPTAFYLCASSMGTGGNYGYTFGSGTRLTVV.

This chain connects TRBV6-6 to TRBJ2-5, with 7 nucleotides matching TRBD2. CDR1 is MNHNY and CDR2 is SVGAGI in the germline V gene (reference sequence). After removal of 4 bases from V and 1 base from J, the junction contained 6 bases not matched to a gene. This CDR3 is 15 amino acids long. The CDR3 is CASSSGLVGQETQYF. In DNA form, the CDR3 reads TGTGCCAGCAGTTCCGGACTAGTGGGCCAAGAGACCCAGTACTTC.

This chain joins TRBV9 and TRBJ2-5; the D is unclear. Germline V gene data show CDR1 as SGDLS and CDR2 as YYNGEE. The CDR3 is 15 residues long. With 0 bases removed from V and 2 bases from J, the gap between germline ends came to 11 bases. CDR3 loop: CASSVAPTEQETQYF. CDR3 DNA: TGTGCCAGCAGCGTAGCTCCTACAGAGCAAGAGACCCAGTACTTC.

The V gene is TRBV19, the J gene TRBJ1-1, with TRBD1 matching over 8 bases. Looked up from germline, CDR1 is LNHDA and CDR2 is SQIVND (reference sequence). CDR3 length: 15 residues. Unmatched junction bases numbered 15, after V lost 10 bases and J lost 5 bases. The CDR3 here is CAIHQPGQVETEAFF. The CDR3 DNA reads TGTGCCATCCACCAACCGGGACAGGTGGAAACTGAAGCTTTCTTT.

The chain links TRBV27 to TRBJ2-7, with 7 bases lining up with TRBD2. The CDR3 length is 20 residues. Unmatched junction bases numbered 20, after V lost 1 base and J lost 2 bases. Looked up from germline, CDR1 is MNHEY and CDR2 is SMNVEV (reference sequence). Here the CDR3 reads CASSLLASLRRGGGPYEQYF. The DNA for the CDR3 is TGTGCCAGCAGTTTATTGGCTTCCCTCCGTCGTGGCGGGGGACCCTACGAGCAGTACTTC.

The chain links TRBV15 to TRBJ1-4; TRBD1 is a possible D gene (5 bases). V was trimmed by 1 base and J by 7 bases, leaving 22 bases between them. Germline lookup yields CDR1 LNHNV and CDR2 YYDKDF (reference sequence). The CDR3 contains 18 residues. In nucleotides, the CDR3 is TGTGCCACCAGCAGAGTAACTGGGGCCACGTTGCAGGGTGAAAAACTGTTTTTT. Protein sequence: CATSRVTGATLQGEKLFF.

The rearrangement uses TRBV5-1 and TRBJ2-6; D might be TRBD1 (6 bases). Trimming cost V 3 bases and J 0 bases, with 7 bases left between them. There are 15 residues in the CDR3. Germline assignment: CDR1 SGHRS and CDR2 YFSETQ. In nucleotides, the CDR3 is TGCGCCAGCAGCTACAGGGACTCTGGGGCCAACGTCCTGACTTTC. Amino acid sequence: CASSYRDSGANVLTF.

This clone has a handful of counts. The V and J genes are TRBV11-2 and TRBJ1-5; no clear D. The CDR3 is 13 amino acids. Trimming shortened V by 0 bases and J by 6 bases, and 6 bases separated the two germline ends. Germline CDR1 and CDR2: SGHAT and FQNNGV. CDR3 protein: CASSLDPSQPQHF. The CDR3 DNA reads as TGTGCCAGCAGCTTAGATCCGAGTCAGCCCCAGCATTTT. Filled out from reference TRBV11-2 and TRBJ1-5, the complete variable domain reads EAGVAQSPRYKIIEKRQSVAFWCNPISGHATLYWYQQILGQGPKLLIQFQNNGVVDDSQLPKDRFSAERLKGVDSTLKIQPAKLEDSAVYLCASSLDPSQPQHFGDGTRLSIL.